This T cell receptor (beta chain) was found in a study of CD8 T cells in Susac syndrome. General study findings and limits: It was acknowledged in the study that its TCR sequencing and HLA analysis involved a relatively small number of individuals.

Random hexamers served to reverse transcribe roughly 0.45 to 1 ug RNA. The immunoSEQ assay covered 54 Vbeta and 13 Jbeta segments for CDR3. TCRdb used MiXCR to reprocess the immunoSEQ multiplex PCR reads, holding one entry per CDR3 protein. The table includes 100,000 to 150,000 distinct CDR3 sequences, 93% detected once. CDR1 is MNHEY and CDR2 is SVGAGI in the germline V gene. This CDR3 spans 13 amino acids. The V end was cut by 6 bases, the J end by 4 bases, with 10 bases between. In the case of this clonotype: The antigen remains undetermined.

This TCR was sampled from a human donor with multiple sclerosis. Sequenced input: CD8+ T cells from PBMCs. The chain links TRBV6-5 to TRBJ1-5; unclear D gene. The CDR3 reads CASSQNWNQPQHF. In DNA form, the CDR3 reads TGTGCCAGCAGCCAGAATTGGAATCAGCCCCAGCATTTT.